Presented here are 21 T cell receptor beta chains from one specimen sequenced in a study of blood T cell repertoires in COVID-19. TCRdb's table, derived via immunoSEQ multiplex PCR, lists solely in-frame clones and lacks some. This sample has about 210,000 clones, with around 80% found just once. Input material: peripheral blood. The origin of the receptors is a woman aged 40-49 years with acute or convalescent COVID-19.

The chain has TRBV28 and TRBJ2-2, with a tentative D call TRBD1 (7 bases). CDR1 MDHEN and CDR2 SYDVKM come from the germline V gene. This CDR3 contains 15 residues. The germline V and J ends were trimmed by 4 bases and 5 bases, with 14 bases remaining between them. This chain's CDR3 is CASSSPGGGTGELFF. CDR3 nucleotide sequence: TGTGCCAGCAGTTCGCCAGGGGGAGGAACCGGGGAGCTGTTTTTT.

This clone was observed a single time. The chain combines TRBV30 with TRBJ2-1; 7 bases are shared with TRBD2. The ends lost 3 bases at V and 7 bases at J; junction bases unmatched: 9. Germline V gene lookup returns CDR1 GTSNPN and CDR2 SVGIG (reference sequence). The CDR3 loop spans 14 amino acids. This chain's CDR3 is CAWRGGSTMNEQFF. The CDR3 region has the DNA TGTGCCTGGAGGGGCGGGAGTACGATGAATGAGCAGTTCTTC.

This rearrangement joins TRBV9 to TRBJ1-2, with unresolved D. V lost 7 bases and J 10 bases, leaving 11 bases between the germline ends. This CDR3 spans 10 amino acids. Germline V lookup: CDR1 SGDLS, CDR2 YYNGEE. The CDR3 region is CASSGPFYTF. The CDR3 region has the DNA TGTGCCAGCTCCGGTCCCTTCTACACCTTC.

The chain is built from TRBV7-8 and TRBJ2-7; D is possibly TRBD2 (6 bases). The CDR3 length is 14 residues. V lost 5 bases and J lost 4, with 15 bases in between. Per germline, CDR1 SGHVS and CDR2 FQNEAQ. CDR3 coding DNA: TGTGCCAGCAGCCCCCTGCCGGGGAGGTACGAGCAGTACTTC. This sequence encodes CASSPLPGRYEQYF.

The sample holds a few counts of this clone. This chain links TRBV4-3 with TRBJ2-2; TRBD2 matches 10 bases. The germline CDR1 and CDR2 sequences are LGHNA and YSLEER. This CDR3 region has 17 residues. With 2 bases clipped from V and 3 bases from J, the junction kept 6 bases outside the gene matches. The CDR3 is CASSQLGLADDTGELFF. The CDR3 nucleotides are TGCGCCAGCAGCCAATTAGGACTAGCGGATGACACCGGGGAGCTGTTTTTT.

The V call is TRBV6-5, the J call TRBJ2-4; the D gene is possibly TRBD1 (5 bases). Germline CDR1 MNHEY, CDR2 SVGAGI. The V gene lost 6 bases and the J gene lost 8 bases, with 14 bases spanning the gap. This CDR3 has 13 residues. The CDR3 protein is CASSAGNRDIQYF. Here the CDR3 DNA reads TGTGCCAGCAGCGCAGGGAATCGGGACATTCAGTACTTC.

In its sample, this clone was seen a few times. This chain joins TRBV4-1 and TRBJ2-1, with 7 bases lining up with TRBD2. With V trimmed by 3 bases and J by 3 bases, 5 bases remained unmatched. Germline values: CDR1 MGHRA, CDR2 YSYEKL. The CDR3 is 15 amino acids. The CDR3 loop reads CASSQRTRDYNEQFF. The CDR3 DNA reads TGCGCCAGCAGCCAGCGGACTAGAGACTACAATGAGCAGTTCTTC.

The chain carries TRBV7-7 and TRBJ1-1; 8 bases are shared with TRBD1. CDR1 and CDR2 (germline): SSHAT, FNYEAQ (reference sequence). This CDR3 spans 17 amino acids. V shed 0 bases and J 2 bases; nucleotides not matched to a gene: 8. CDR3 loop: CASSLAQNGQGNTEAFF. CDR3 coding DNA: TGTGCCAGCAGCTTAGCGCAAAACGGACAGGGAAACACTGAAGCTTTCTTT.

This chain connects TRBV6-5 to TRBJ2-7; no firm D call. Germline-derived CDR1 and CDR2 are MNHEY and SVGAGI. V gave up 4 bases and J gave up 3 bases, with 10 bases separating them. The length of the CDR3 is 13 residues. CDR3 loop: CASSSAVGYEQYF. CDR3 nucleotides: TGTGCCAGCAGTTCCGCGGTTGGCTACGAGCAGTACTTC.

The genes are TRBV5-1 and TRBJ1-4; tentatively, D is TRBD1 (6 bases). V lost 4 bases and J lost 8, with 18 bases in between. CDR3 length: 15 amino acids. Germline V gene sequence: CDR1 SGHRS, CDR2 YFSETQ. The CDR3 sequence is CASSPLTTGQEKLFF. CDR3 nucleotides: TGCGCCAGCAGCCCCCTGACGACAGGACAGGAAAAACTGTTTTTT.

The J gene is TRBJ1-4, the V gene TRBV27, with D uncertain. In germline, CDR1 is MNHEY, CDR2 SMNVEV (reference sequence). This CDR3 contains 15 residues. V was pared by 5 bases and J by 8 bases, with 18 bases between. The CDR3 sequence: CASSELDGFGEKLFF. Here the CDR3 DNA reads TGTGCCAGCAGTGAATTAGACGGGTTCGGAGAAAAACTGTTTTTT.

The chain uses TRBV5-1 and TRBJ2-4, with a possible D match to TRBD1 (6 bases). The CDR3 runs to 16 residues. Germline-derived CDR1 and CDR2 are SGHRS and YFSETQ. With 4 bases removed from V and 5 bases from J, the gap between germline ends came to 19 bases. The DNA of the CDR3 is TGCGCCAGCAGCGAACCGACAGGAAGCTGGGAAAACATTCAGTACTTC. Protein: CASSEPTGSWENIQYF.

This clone is a singleton in its sample. This rearrangement joins TRBV30 to TRBJ2-6, with a tentative D call TRBD2 (6 bases). Germline V gene sequence: CDR1 GTSNPN, CDR2 SVGIG (reference sequence). The CDR3 loop spans 15 amino acids. Trimming removed 3 bases at V and 1 base at J, with 10 bases between. CDR3 nucleotide sequence: TGTGCCTGGAGGGAGGGGACGTCTGGGGCCAACGTCCTGACTTTC. Its protein is CAWREGTSGANVLTF.

V is TRBV27 and J is TRBJ2-3, with D possibly being TRBD2 (6 bases). Germline V lookup: CDR1 MNHEY, CDR2 SMNVEV (reference sequence). The CDR3 runs 15 residues. V lost 7 bases, J lost 1 base, and 15 bases lay in between. Here the CDR3 reads CASNLVASGTDTQYF. The CDR3, as DNA: TGTGCCAGCAATCTCGTGGCTAGCGGCACAGATACGCAGTATTTT.

The rearrangement joins TRBV2 to TRBJ2-4; possibly TRBD1 for D (5 bases). From germline, CDR1 is SNHLY and CDR2 FYNNEI. The CDR3 is 16 residues long. V dropped 4 bases and J dropped 0 bases, with 13 bases sitting between them. CDR3 residues: CASSAQGGVAKNIQYF. The CDR3 DNA follows: TGTGCCAGCAGTGCCCAGGGTGGGGTAGCCAAAAACATTCAGTACTTC.

Points on this clone: Other DNA variants within this sample encode the same CDR3. V is TRBV6-1 and J is TRBJ1-1; D uncertain. CDR3 length equals 13 residues. Germline CDR1 is MNHNS and CDR2 is SASEGT. V was clipped by 3 bases and J by 1 base, with 6 bases between them. Written as DNA, the CDR3 is TGTGCCAGCAGTGAGAGGCAGAACACTGAAGCTTTCTTT. Translated, it gives CASSERQNTEAFF.

This chain connects TRBV5-1 to TRBJ1-4; D is uncertain. This CDR3 is 14 amino acids long. Germline CDR1 is SGHRS and CDR2 is YFSETQ. Between the trimmed V and J ends, which lost 0 bases and 8 bases, there was a span of 11 bases. The CDR3 reads CASSLAGFGEKLFF. The CDR3 DNA is TGCGCCAGCAGCTTGGCTGGGTTCGGGGAAAAACTGTTTTTT.

The table lists this clone with a few counts. The chain combines TRBV30 with TRBJ1-2; D unclear. Trimming stripped 3 bases from V and 4 bases from J, with 15 bases between. The CDR3 spans 14 residues. In germline, CDR1 is GTSNPN, CDR2 SVGIG (reference sequence). The CDR3, as DNA: TGTGCCTGGAGACCTTGGTCCGGCGGCTATGGCTACACCTTC. This translates into CAWRPWSGGYGYTF.

The chain couples TRBV4-1 to TRBJ2-3, with D maybe TRBD2 (6 bases). Trimming took 0 bases from V and 2 from J, leaving 12 bases between them. CDR1 and CDR2 from the germline V gene are MGHRA and YSYEKL. This CDR3 is 16 amino acids long. Written as DNA, the CDR3 is TGCGCCAGCAGCCAAGAGAGTCGGGAGCTCACAGATACGCAGTATTTT. Translation: CASSQESRELTDTQYF.

This chain connects TRBV20-1 to TRBJ1-1, with D unresolved. V was shortened by 4 bases and J by 6 bases, with 9 bases between the two germline ends. The V gene's germline CDR1 is DFQATT and CDR2 SNEGSKA (reference sequence). The CDR3 has 11 amino acids. This CDR3 reads CSAKSPAEAFF. DNA of the CDR3: TGCAGTGCTAAATCCCCCGCTGAAGCTTTCTTT.

The CDR3 DNA sequence: TGTGCCAGCTCACTCCGACAGGGCTCGTACGAGCAGTACTTC. It is translated as CASSLRQGSYEQYF. V is TRBV18 and J is TRBJ2-7; TRBD1 matches 7 bases. The CDR3 sequence is 14 residues long. The junction had 7 bases not matched to a gene; V was cut back by 4 bases and J by 4 bases. The germline CDR1 and CDR2 sequences are KGHSH and LQKENI. The full variable domain, rest sourced from reference TRBV18 and TRBJ2-7, is NAGVMQNPRHLVRRRGQEARLRCSPMKGHSHVYWYRQLPEEGLKFMVYLQKENIIDESGMPKERFSAEFPKEGPSILRIQQVVRGDSAAYFCASSLRQGSYEQYFGPGTRLTVT.